This T cell receptor (beta chain) came from a study of shared clonotypes between healthy human individuals. The overall study: Three CD4 naive, three CD4 memory, two CD8 naive and one CD8 memory plate were used per donor.

Study-wide points: The authors sampled blood alone, and tissue repertoires likely differ. The naive CD4 repertoires of several donors were compared, and around 5.1% of clonotypes were shared.

Comments on this clone: What it binds is unknown. A much larger clonotype is one base distant, so this may be a read error.

Here immunoSEQ multiplex PCR was the method, and the copy in TCRdb shows in-frame clones only, minus some. The table records fewer than 1.4 million clones, about 84% of them present only once. Germline-derived CDR1 and CDR2 are SNHLY and FYNNEI. CDR3 length: 14 amino acids. J lost 2 bases, V lost 6 bases, and 5 bases had no gene match. The chain recombines TRBV2 with TRBJ2-7; 9 positions agree with TRBD1. Input material: memory CD4+ T cells from PBMCs. Subset given: CD45RA-negative fraction. This clonotype originated in a man younger than 35 in good health. Some clones in this sample may be carry-over from other donors' samples. In nucleotides, the CDR3 is TGTGCCAGCAGCCGGGACAGGGCGGCCTACGAGCAGTACTTC. It specifies CASSRDRAAYEQYF.